This T cell receptor beta chain was captured by sequencing in a study of yellow fever vaccine responses in identical twins. Study-wide points: A vaccine T cell response that seemed partly convergent and partly personalized was reported in twins.

A word on this clonotype: The antigen remains undetermined.

TCRdb called the RT-PCR reads again in MiXCR, with one record for every CDR3 protein. The sample consists of fewer than 5,000 distinct CDR3 sequences, roughly 70% of them appearing once. The CDR3 sequence is 16 residues long. CDR1 is LNHNV, CDR2 YYDKDF, per germline (reference sequence). The V and J ends lost 0 bases and 10 bases, in that order; junction bases with no gene match: 6. This receptor was identified in a woman younger than 30 who received the yellow fever vaccine. The chain carries TRBV15 and TRBJ1-6, with 10 positions matching TRBD1. The source was T cells from blood (PBMCs), unsorted or a sorted subset (not recorded which), collected before or after yellow fever vaccination (not recorded which). In DNA form, the CDR3 reads TGTGCCACCAGCAGAGATCATGGGACAGGGGAGTCACCCCTCCACTTT. It codes for CATSRDHGTGESPLHF.